The 23 T cell receptor beta chains below were found in one sample sequenced in a study of blood T cell repertoires in COVID-19. The repertoire was sequenced with immunoSEQ multiplex PCR; TCRdb's copy has only in-frame clones and lacks some. The table lists about 80,000 clones, around 79% of them singletons. What was sequenced was peripheral blood. Receptor source: a man aged 50 to 60 with active or convalescent COVID-19.

This clone was seen a few times. J is TRBJ2-2 and V is TRBV7-8; D is perhaps TRBD1 (6 bases). Deletions cut 3 bases from V and 4 bases from J, with 12 bases between. The CDR3 contains 15 residues. CDR1 and CDR2 from the germline V gene are SGHVS and FQNEAQ. The CDR3 reads CASSFTRGFTGELFF. CDR3 DNA sequence: TGTGCCAGCAGCTTTACCAGGGGTTTCACCGGGGAGCTGTTTTTT.

The chain uses TRBV6-2 or TRBV6-3 and TRBJ2-3; 8 nucleotides line up with TRBD1. The length of the CDR3 is 13 residues. J was trimmed by 3 bases and V by 5 bases; bases with no gene match: 1. CDR1 and CDR2 (germline): MNHEY, SVGEGT. CDR3 nucleotide sequence: TGTGCCAGCAGTCAGGGGGCGACAGATACGCAGTATTTT. Translated: CASSQGATDTQYF.

The table lists this clone with a count of one. The V call is TRBV19, the J call TRBJ1-1; possible D gene TRBD1, 5 bases. This CDR3 spans 12 amino acids. Per the germline V gene, CDR1 is LNHDA and CDR2 is SQIVND (reference sequence). V lost 6 bases to trimming and J lost 8 bases, with 13 bases between them. CDR3 sequence: CASSPSRTEAFF. The CDR3 DNA reads as TGTGCCAGTAGCCCCAGCCGGACAGAAGCTTTCTTT.

The chain recombines TRBV6-5 with TRBJ2-5; 12 bases are a match to TRBD2. The trim removed 6 bases at V and 2 bases at J, leaving 4 bases unmatched. The CDR3 contains 15 residues. Germline V gene lookup returns CDR1 MNHEY and CDR2 SVGAGI. The CDR3: CASRTSGGPQETQYF. The DNA of the CDR3 is TGTGCCAGCAGGACTAGCGGGGGACCTCAAGAGACCCAGTACTTC.

This clone showed up just once. The chain employs TRBV19 and TRBJ2-3; 13 nucleotides match TRBD2. The CDR3 length is 16 residues. CDR1 and CDR2 from the germline V gene are LNHDA and SQIVND (reference sequence). V trimming: 3 bases; J trimming: 5 bases; junction bases outside the gene matches: 5. CDR3 sequence (DNA): TGTGCCAGTAGTATTGGGACTAGCGGGATGGAAGATACGCAGTATTTT. As protein: CASSIGTSGMEDTQYF.

The J gene is TRBJ2-4, the V gene TRBV6-2 or TRBV6-3, with TRBD1 matching over 8 bases. This CDR3 comprises 21 residues. The trim removed 0 bases at V and 0 bases at J, leaving 16 bases unmatched. CDR1 and CDR2 from the germline V gene are MNHEY and SVGEGT. The CDR3 DNA is TGTGCCAGCAGTTACTCAAGTGGTGGACAGGGTACTTTACAAGCCAAAAACATTCAGTACTTC. Translation: CASSYSSGGQGTLQAKNIQYF.

The gene calls are TRBV6-2 or TRBV6-3 and TRBJ1-1; D might be TRBD1 (6 bases). V was clipped by 4 bases and J by 4 bases, with 13 bases between them. Germline lookup yields CDR1 MNHEY and CDR2 SVGEGT. This CDR3 is 14 amino acids long. CDR3 protein: CASSSPRGFTEAFF. The CDR3 bases are TGTGCCAGCAGTTCGCCCAGGGGATTCACTGAAGCTTTCTTT.

The gene calls are TRBV6-5 and TRBJ2-1; 10 bases align to TRBD2. Germline V gene data show CDR1 as MNHEY and CDR2 as SVGAGI. The length of the CDR3 is 13 residues. V was clipped by 6 bases and J by 7 bases; unmatched bases: 3. The DNA of the CDR3 is TGTGCCAGCAGAGCGGGGGGGGGTAATGAGCAGTTCTTC. Encoded protein: CASRAGGGNEQFF.

This chain links TRBV12-3 or TRBV12-4 with TRBJ2-7; D gene uncertain. Trimming removed 6 bases from V and 2 bases from J, with 11 bases in between. The CDR3 length is 13 residues. The CDR3 nucleotides read TGTGCCAGCAGCCCAACAGAGACCTACGAGCAGTACTTC. This encodes CASSPTETYEQYF.

Here the CDR3 reads CATYRVDTEAFF. The CDR3 DNA is TGTGCCACTTACAGGGTCGACACTGAAGCTTTCTTT. The J gene is TRBJ1-1, the V gene TRBV28, with D tentatively TRBD1 (6 bases). Germline assignment: CDR1 MDHEN and CDR2 SYDVKM. Trimming removed 10 bases at V and 3 bases at J, with 12 bases between. This CDR3 has 12 residues.

V and J are TRBV19 and TRBJ2-7, with TRBD2 matching 8 bases. The germline CDR1 and CDR2 sequences are LNHDA and SQIVND (reference sequence). This CDR3 comprises 13 residues. Trimming at V came to 6 bases and at J to 6 bases, leaving 7 bases not matched to a gene. The CDR3 bases are TGTGCCAGTAGCATTAGCGGGGAGGGCGAGCAGTACTTC. Protein product: CASSISGEGEQYF.

V gene TRBV5-1 combines with J gene TRBJ2-3, with 7 positions matching TRBD2. The germline V gene has CDR1 SGHRS and CDR2 YFSETQ. V dropped 3 bases and J dropped 0; count of bases not matched to a gene: 7. The length of the CDR3 is 16 residues. In DNA, the CDR3 is TGCGCCAGCAGCTCCTGGGAAGCGGGGAGCACAGATACGCAGTATTTT. Its translation is CASSSWEAGSTDTQYF.

The chain carries TRBV5-1 and TRBJ1-1; 9 positions match TRBD1. Germline CDR1 is SGHRS and CDR2 is YFSETQ. The CDR3 is made up of 14 amino acids. The V and J ends lost 0 bases and 7 bases, in that order; junction bases with no gene match: 4. The CDR3 region is CASSLETGGYEAFF. The CDR3 DNA sequence: TGCGCCAGCAGCTTGGAGACAGGGGGATATGAAGCTTTCTTT.

This chain connects TRBV6-1 to TRBJ2-1; 9 positions agree with TRBD2. This CDR3 contains 16 residues. Unmatched junction bases numbered 10, after V lost 1 base and J lost 9 bases. Germline V lookup: CDR1 MNHNS, CDR2 SASEGT. CDR3 bases: TGTGCCAGCAGTGAAGAGTCGCGGGGGGGCCTCGGTGAGCAGTTCTTC. Its protein is CASSEESRGGLGEQFF.

The V and J genes are TRBV29-1 and TRBJ1-2; D is ambiguous. CDR1 is SQVTM, CDR2 ANQGSEA, per germline. The germline V and J ends were trimmed by 2 bases and 0 bases, with 13 bases remaining between them. The CDR3 has 15 residues. The CDR3 sequence is CSVELEVTPNYGYTF. The CDR3 DNA sequence: TGCAGCGTTGAATTGGAGGTAACACCTAACTATGGCTACACCTTC.

The chain has TRBV5-4 and TRBJ1-6; a possible D gene is TRBD1 (6 bases). V gave up 3 bases and J gave up 5 bases, with 12 bases separating them. The germline V gene has CDR1 SGHNT and CDR2 YYREEE (reference sequence). This CDR3 has 15 residues. The CDR3 is CASSSGQFNNSPLHF. The DNA for the CDR3 is TGTGCCAGCAGCTCCGGACAGTTTAATAATTCACCCCTCCACTTT.

This clone has more than one count but fewer than ten. The chain carries TRBV29-1 and TRBJ1-2, with 8 bases aligning to TRBD1. After removal of 3 bases from V and 7 bases from J, the junction contained 7 bases not matched to a gene. Germline V gene lookup returns CDR1 SQVTM and CDR2 ANQGSEA. This CDR3 is 13 amino acids long. CDR3 DNA: TGCAGCGTTGATGACAGGGGACCCCTTGGCTACACCTTC. Translating gives CSVDDRGPLGYTF.

This sequence joins TRBV28 and TRBJ1-2, with no clear D. Trimming stripped 5 bases from V and 8 bases from J, with 21 bases between. This CDR3 contains 15 residues. Germline lookup yields CDR1 MDHEN and CDR2 SYDVKM. The CDR3 coding sequence is TGTGCCAGCAGTGGGCCACGGCTCCCAGCCGGAGGCTACACCTTC. This codes for CASSGPRLPAGGYTF.

The V gene is TRBV6-5, the J gene TRBJ2-5, with TRBD2 identical over 11 bases. This CDR3 is 14 amino acids long. With V trimmed by 4 bases and J by 5 bases, 3 bases remained unmatched. Germline-derived CDR1 and CDR2 are MNHEY and SVGAGI. In DNA, the CDR3 is TGTGCCAGCAGTTCTAGCGGGGGGAGGGAGACCCAGTACTTC. Protein: CASSSSGGRETQYF.

V and J are TRBV5-1 and TRBJ2-2, with 9 bases that match TRBD2. CDR1 is SGHRS and CDR2 is YFSETQ in the germline V gene. After removal of 5 bases from V and 5 bases from J, the junction contained 10 bases not matched to a gene. There are 16 residues in the CDR3. CDR3 protein: CASRSADSGGTGELFF. CDR3 nucleotides: TGCGCCAGCAGGTCGGCGGATAGCGGGGGTACCGGGGAGCTGTTTTTT. The variable domain in full, with the rest retrieved from reference TRBV5-1 and TRBJ2-2, is KAGVTQTPRYLIKTRGQQVTLSCSPISGHRSVSWYQQTPGQGLQFLFEYFSETQRNKGNFPGRFSGRQFSNSRSEMNVSTLELGDSALYLCASRSADSGGTGELFFGEGSRLTVL.

This clone was found once. The J gene is TRBJ1-3, the V gene TRBV12-3 or TRBV12-4; D possibly corresponds to TRBD1 (6 bases). The V end lost 3 bases, the J end lost 6 bases, and 9 bases lay between the germline ends. CDR3 length equals 13 residues. The CDR3 DNA sequence: TGTGCCAGCAGTTTTGGACAGCCAAACACCATATATTTT. Translated: CASSFGQPNTIYF.

The rearrangement uses TRBV6-2 or TRBV6-3 and TRBJ1-4; 9 bases are a match to TRBD1. Germline V gene data show CDR1 as MNHEY and CDR2 as SVGEGT. The CDR3 runs 15 residues. The ends lost 6 bases at V and 5 bases at J; junction bases unmatched: 7. CDR3 sequence: CASSLQGARNEKLFF. The CDR3 DNA reads as TGTGCCAGCAGCCTACAGGGGGCAAGGAATGAAAAACTGTTTTTT.

This clone has only a few counts. This chain links TRBV7-9 with TRBJ2-5, with D unresolved. The germline V gene has CDR1 SEHNR and CDR2 FQNEAQ (reference sequence). This CDR3 region has 14 residues. The V end lost 4 bases, the J end lost 2 bases, and 11 bases lay between the germline ends. CDR3 protein: CASSSPPRQETQYF. In nucleotides, the CDR3 is TGTGCCAGCAGCTCCCCCCCGAGGCAAGAGACCCAGTACTTC. Using reference TRBV7-9 and TRBJ2-5 for the parts outside the CDR3, the full variable domain is DTGVSQNPRHKITKRGQNVTFRCDPISEHNRLYWYRQTLGQGPEFLTYFQNEAQLEKSRLLSDRFSAERPKGSFSTLEIQRTEQGDSAMYLCASSSPPRQETQYFGPGTRLLVL.